Sequencing of this T cell receptor beta chain was carried out in a study of cytomegalovirus exposure and HLA in healthy donors (dated by TCRdb to 2015 to 2018). Regarding the research as a whole: An earlier analysis of 587 of the donors reported approximately 300 Gb of sequence data and 95 million to 130 million unique TCR beta sequences obtained from around 190 million T cells. Approximately 310 gigabases of sequencing data and 70 million to 100 million unique TCR sequences were included in an early release covering about 620 HLA-typed donors. Of the 300 to 450 genotyped donors, roughly 80% fell in the genetic ancestry cluster associated with self-reported Caucasian donors. The study aimed to test whether signatures of past pathogen exposure could be identified by cataloging public T cell receptors. The study used immunosequencing to profile the T cell repertoires of about 670 subjects and linked those repertoires to cytomegalovirus serostatus. Along with the approximately 700-subject first cohort, a separate validation cohort of over 90 different subjects was used. To predict cytomegalovirus infection status, the study combined high-throughput TCR immunosequencing, statistical association of individual TCRs with disease status, and machine learning. In a later analysis, previously published TCR beta repertoires from roughly 710 donors were re-analyzed and high-resolution HLA genotyping was added so that TCR occurrence patterns could be studied. Rather than using new phenotypic data, the later analysis identified candidate immune exposures from TCR beta sequences and from how often those sequences occurred across donors. An earlier analysis of approximately 630 of the donors applied high-throughput TCR beta sequencing to assess whether each TCR beta V gene segment acted as functional or pseudogenic. Donor age, sex, ethnicity and CMV serostatus were compiled together with the repertoire data. In a later genetic analysis, genome-wide SNP genotypes for about three fifths of the 666 donors were used, and that subset was treated as a discovery cohort. Every discovery cohort repertoire had been produced on one sequencing platform. Class I and class II HLA loci were covered by the typing at four-digit resolution. Typing coverage differed by locus: A, B, C, DRB1 and DQB1 were typed in about 629-640 donors, DQA1 in 500 to 550, DPA1 in 600 to 610, and DPB1 in approximately 450. Several DR-DQ haplotypes were treated as single units for association and clustering because of strong linkage in the cohort. On average, over 200,000 unique TCR beta nucleotide sequences were sequenced per donor among several hundred genotyped donors of the cohort, with 15% to 20% of those sequences being non-productive.

In total, approximately 610 healthy bone marrow donors made up the cohort. Cohort members were all nominally healthy when sampled, although unrecorded immune exposures were likely present. The donor was CMV seronegative and was included in the group of around 320 seronegative cohort members. Every donor gave a peripheral blood sample, and the peripheral blood mononuclear cells from that sample were used for TCR beta sequencing. Genomic DNA was extracted from the blood cell samples with the Qiagen DNeasy Blood Extraction Kit. The germline V gene sets CDR1 to LGHNT and CDR2 to FRNRAP. From V the trimming removes 1 base and from J it removes 8 bases, while the gene matches leave 5 bases of the junction unaccounted for. CDR3 length: 15 amino acids, cysteine to phenylalanine. The entry retains the CDR3 DNA only, 45 bases that are in frame from base 1. The paper as a whole reports these results and caveats: An earlier analysis of approximately 570 of the donors showed that most TCR beta V segments appeared in productive rearrangements either about 90% or about 30% of the time, which broadly matched IMGT annotations. Across donors, most TCR sequences were observed very rarely, whereas some public TCRs were present in many individuals. A few of the identified cytomegalovirus-associated TCR beta chains were confirmed in vitro to be specific for cytomegalovirus antigens. This cohort had only TCR beta chains sequenced, and the lack of alpha or paired-chain data limited which features could be detected. For the cohort, immune exposure information was limited to CMV serostatus. In the study, around 150 TCR beta chains were listed as associated with cytomegalovirus. The earlier analysis of 587 of the donors excluded around 17 rarely observed V segments, including chromosome 9 orphons, because counts were too low. A further reported finding was that TCR beta sequences accurately predicted the HLA-A and HLA-B alleles for most subjects in the first cohort. Compared with equally common non-associated chains, HLA-associated TCR beta chains in a later analysis were more clonally expanded and had lower generation probabilities. Compared with the approximately 670-donor mean, donors in an Asian-associated ancestry cluster had fewer N-insertions in productive TCRs, according to a later genetic analysis. A group of highly shared sequence variants was considered likely to be a technical artifact of the sequencing pipeline. Cytomegalovirus status was reported to be diagnosed by the classifier with high specificity and sensitivity in both the original and validation cohorts. Specific HLA alleles were associated with 15,000 to 20,000 TCR beta sequences at a false discovery rate of 0.05 in a later analysis. An association between a missense DCLRE1C variant and V-gene and J-gene trimming of TCR beta chains was found in a later genetic analysis and replicated in an independent cohort. In a later analysis, several top co-occurrence clusters were reported to appear linked to parvovirus B19, influenza, CMV and Epstein-Barr virus. HLA typing was unavailable for some donors at each locus, so association tests used only the typed subset. When HLA alleles, especially DR and DQ, strongly co-occurred, attributing TCR associations to individual alleles was difficult. A later analysis found that most CMV-associated TCR beta chains appeared HLA-restricted, with HLA associations seemingly driven largely by CMV exposure. Sequencing depth was assumed to be roughly uniform across donors in the presence/absence analyses, though that assumption may not hold. Some IMGT-functional V segments, including TRBV6-2 and TRBV6-3, could not be told apart with the 87-base-pair reads, so those segments were excluded. In a later analysis, TCR association rates were found to vary across HLA loci, with the most associated TCRs seen for DRB1 alleles and the fewest for HLA-C alleles. The authors suggested that the approach could potentially be generalized to other disease states and immunological phenotypes. Correlated functional status among segregating V segments might be attributable to linkage disequilibrium, but an unknown experimental factor could not be ruled out.

The library was generated by the immunoSEQ multiplex PCR assay. The multiplex PCR relied on a mix of 60 forward primers for TCR Vbeta segments and 13 reverse primers for TCR Jbeta segments. The CDR3 region of rearranged TCR beta genes was amplified from genomic DNA with a multiplex PCR assay. Amplified TCR beta libraries were sequenced as 87-base-pair reads on the Illumina HiSeq System. Processing in the source paper ran as follows. In a later analysis, 80 million or so unique TCR beta chains were counted across the 666 repertoires, and roughly 11 million of these chains were shared by at least two donors. A nearest-neighbor algorithm error-corrected the raw reads and collapsed the reads into unique sequences, merging closely related sequences to remove PCR and sequencing errors. Alignment of CDR3 sequences to IMGT reference sequences was used to assign V, D and J gene segments. For a sequence to be retained, a match of at least six nucleotides to both a V gene segment and a J gene segment was required. Rearrangements were classified as productive when the CDR3 lacked stop codons and remained in frame with V and J, and all other rearrangements were classified as non-productive. Following IMGT convention, CDR3 was defined as the stretch from the second conserved V-encoded cysteine up to the conserved J-encoded phenylalanine. The earlier analysis of some 550 of the donors excluded any sequence lacking an unambiguous match to a single V gene segment. In an earlier analysis of about 590 of the donors, a V segment was called functional when productive rearrangements were above 56.7%, and segregating when the standard deviation between donors exceeded 5%. A statistical classification framework was built to diagnose cytomegalovirus status from the catalog of TCR beta chain sequences. A later analysis assigned V and J genes by comparing TCR nucleotide sequences with IMGT/GENE-DB human TR gene sequences. In a later analysis, CDR3 sequences and most-parsimonious VDJ recombination scenarios were assigned using the TCRdist pipeline. In a later analysis, each TCR beta chain was defined by its CDR3 amino acid sequence together with its V-gene family, and reads without a unique V-gene family were excluded. A later analysis removed over 500 highly shared, low-generation-probability nucleotide sequences to deal with suspected cross-contamination and a sequencing artifact. In a later analysis, a clonal expansion index for each public chain was calculated from normalized within-repertoire ranks of inferred template counts. A later analysis computed generation probabilities with a VDJ recombination model fitted to out-of-frame rearrangements, and checked the results against IGoR. In a later analysis, TCR-TCR, TCR-HLA and TCR-CMV co-occurrence was scored with hypergeometric tests, and a repertoire-size bias correction was applied to TCR pairs. A later analysis estimated false discovery rates by permuting HLA or CMV assignments 20 times. In a later analysis, co-occurring TCRs were grouped using DBSCAN, with TCRdist sequence similarity added in when clustering inside HLA-allele-positive subsets. Repertoires with fewer than 30,000 or more than 120,000 public chains, plus five repertoires with anomalous nucleotide sharing, were excluded from co-occurrence clustering. As stored in TCRdb, this immuneACCESS dataset retains in-frame rearrangements with V and J assigned. A fraction of the clones does not appear; measured against another copy, unresolved V genes explain less than half of the discrepancy, and the remainder lacks a known reason. The V and J calls and clone size are taken from that table; D and trimming were inferred from the DNA. For this sample the table gives 150,000 to 200,000 clones, of which around 80% were detected only once. The leading ten clones occupy around 2% of the sample.

Regarding this clone: It has no known antigen specificity. No base quality values were provided; no much bigger clone lies one nucleotide off.

This clonotype originated in a man aged 18-30 years in good health and CMV-seronegative. Material for sequencing was PBMCs. The sequence links TRBV12-5 to TRBJ2-1, with TRBD1 matching 10 junction bases. The sequenced DNA is TGTGCTAGTGGTTTGGGGGACAGGGGTAGTGATGAGCAGTTCTTC. Its protein reads: CASGLGDRGSDEQFF.